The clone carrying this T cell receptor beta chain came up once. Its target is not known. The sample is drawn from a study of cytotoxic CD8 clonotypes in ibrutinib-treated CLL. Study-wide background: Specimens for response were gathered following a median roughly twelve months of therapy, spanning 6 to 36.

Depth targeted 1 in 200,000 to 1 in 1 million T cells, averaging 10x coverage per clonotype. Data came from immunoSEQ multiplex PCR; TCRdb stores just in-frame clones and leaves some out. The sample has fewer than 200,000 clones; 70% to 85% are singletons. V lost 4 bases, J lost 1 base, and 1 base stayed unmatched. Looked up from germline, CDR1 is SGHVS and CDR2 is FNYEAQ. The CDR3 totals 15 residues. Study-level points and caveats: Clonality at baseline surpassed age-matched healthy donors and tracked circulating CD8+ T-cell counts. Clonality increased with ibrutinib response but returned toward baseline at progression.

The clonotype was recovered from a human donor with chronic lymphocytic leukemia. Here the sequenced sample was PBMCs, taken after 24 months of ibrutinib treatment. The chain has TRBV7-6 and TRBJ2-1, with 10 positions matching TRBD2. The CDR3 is CASSSTSGSYNEQFF. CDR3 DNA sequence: TGTGCCAGCAGCTCGACTAGCGGGTCCTACAATGAGCAGTTCTTC.